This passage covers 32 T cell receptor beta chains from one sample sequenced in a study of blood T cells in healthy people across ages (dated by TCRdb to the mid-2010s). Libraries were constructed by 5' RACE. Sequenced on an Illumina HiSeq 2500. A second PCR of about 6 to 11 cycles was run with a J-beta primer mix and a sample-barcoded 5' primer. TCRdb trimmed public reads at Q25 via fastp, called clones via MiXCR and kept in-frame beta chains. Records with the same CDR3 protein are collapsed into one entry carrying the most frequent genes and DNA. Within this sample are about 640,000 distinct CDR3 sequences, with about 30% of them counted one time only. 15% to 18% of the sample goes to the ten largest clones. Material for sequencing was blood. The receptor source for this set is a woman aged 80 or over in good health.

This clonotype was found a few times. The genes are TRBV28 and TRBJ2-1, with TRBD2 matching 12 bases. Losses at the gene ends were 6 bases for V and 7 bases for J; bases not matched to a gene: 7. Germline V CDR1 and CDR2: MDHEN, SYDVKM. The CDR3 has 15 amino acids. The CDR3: CASSTLAGGQNEQFF. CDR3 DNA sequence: TGTGCCAGCAGCACCCTAGCGGGGGGGCAAAATGAGCAGTTCTTC.

The CDR3 spells CSVYRVKNEQFF. CDR3 nucleotide sequence: TGCAGCGTATACAGGGTCAAGAATGAGCAGTTCTTC. The chain links TRBV29-1 to TRBJ2-1, with a possible D match to TRBD1 (6 bases). Trimming stripped 6 bases from V and 7 bases from J, with 13 bases between. The CDR3 totals 12 residues. Germline assignment: CDR1 SQVTM and CDR2 ANQGSEA.

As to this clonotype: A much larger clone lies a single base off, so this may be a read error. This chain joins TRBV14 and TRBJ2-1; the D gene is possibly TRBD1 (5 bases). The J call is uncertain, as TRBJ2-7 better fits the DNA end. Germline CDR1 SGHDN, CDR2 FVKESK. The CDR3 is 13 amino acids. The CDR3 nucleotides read TGTGCCAGCAGCCAAGTAAGACAGTTTGAGCAGTACTTC. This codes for CASSQVRQFEQYF.

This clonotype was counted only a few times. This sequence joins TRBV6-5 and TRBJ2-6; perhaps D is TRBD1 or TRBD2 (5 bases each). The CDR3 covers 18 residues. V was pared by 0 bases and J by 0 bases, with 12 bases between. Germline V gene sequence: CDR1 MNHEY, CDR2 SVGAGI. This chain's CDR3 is CASSYSGRLVSGANVLTF. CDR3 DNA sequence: TGTGCCAGCAGTTACTCGGGACGCCTGGTCTCTGGGGCCAACGTCCTGACTTTC.

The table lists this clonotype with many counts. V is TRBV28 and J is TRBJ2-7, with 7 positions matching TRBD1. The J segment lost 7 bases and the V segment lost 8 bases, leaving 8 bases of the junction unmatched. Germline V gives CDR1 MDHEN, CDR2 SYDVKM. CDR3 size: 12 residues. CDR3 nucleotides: TGTGCCAGCCAACGACAGGGCCTGGAGCAGTACTTC. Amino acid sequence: CASQRQGLEQYF. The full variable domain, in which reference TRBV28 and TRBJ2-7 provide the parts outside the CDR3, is DVKVTQSSRYLVKRTGEKVFLECVQDMDHENMFWYRQDPGLGLRLIYFSYDVKMKEKGDIPEGYSVSREKKERFSLILESASTNQTSMYLCASQRQGLEQYFGPGTRLTVT.

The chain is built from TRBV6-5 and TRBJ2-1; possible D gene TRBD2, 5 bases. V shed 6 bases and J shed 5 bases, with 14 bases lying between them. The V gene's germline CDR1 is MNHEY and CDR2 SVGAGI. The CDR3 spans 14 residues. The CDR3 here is CASRRLPNNNEQFF. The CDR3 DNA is TGTGCCAGCAGGCGACTACCGAATAACAATGAGCAGTTCTTC.

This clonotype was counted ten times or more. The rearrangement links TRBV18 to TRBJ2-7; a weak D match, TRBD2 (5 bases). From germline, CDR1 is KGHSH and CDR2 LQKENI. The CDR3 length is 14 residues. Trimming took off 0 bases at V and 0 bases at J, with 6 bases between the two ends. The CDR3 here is CASSPPDFSYEQYF. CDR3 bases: TGTGCCAGCTCACCACCGGACTTCTCCTACGAGCAGTACTTC.

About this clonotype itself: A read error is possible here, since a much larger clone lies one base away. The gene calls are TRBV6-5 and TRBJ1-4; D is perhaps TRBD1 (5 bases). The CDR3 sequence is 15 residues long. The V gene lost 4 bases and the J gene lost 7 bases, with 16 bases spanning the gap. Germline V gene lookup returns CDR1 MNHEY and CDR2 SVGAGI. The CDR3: CASSCSTGGSEKLFF. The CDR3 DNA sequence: TGTGCCAGCAGTTGCTCGACGGGGGGTAGTGAAAAACTGTTTTTT.

This CDR3 is CASSPPFGGTGANVLTF. The CDR3 DNA sequence: TGTGCCAGCTCACCACCGTTCGGGGGCACTGGGGCCAACGTCCTGACTTTC. The V call is TRBV18, the J call TRBJ2-6, with D perhaps matching TRBD1 or TRBD2 (6 bases each). Germline lookup yields CDR1 KGHSH and CDR2 LQKENI. The CDR3 sequence is 17 residues long. The V end lost 0 bases, the J end lost 2 bases, and 11 bases lay between the germline ends.

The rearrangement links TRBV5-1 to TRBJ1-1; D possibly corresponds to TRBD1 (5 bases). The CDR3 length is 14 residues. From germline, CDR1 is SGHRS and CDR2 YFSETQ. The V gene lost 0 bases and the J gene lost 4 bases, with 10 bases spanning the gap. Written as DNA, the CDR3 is TGCGCCAGCAGCTTGGTAAGGGGAGTCACTGAAGCTTTCTTT. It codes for CASSLVRGVTEAFF.

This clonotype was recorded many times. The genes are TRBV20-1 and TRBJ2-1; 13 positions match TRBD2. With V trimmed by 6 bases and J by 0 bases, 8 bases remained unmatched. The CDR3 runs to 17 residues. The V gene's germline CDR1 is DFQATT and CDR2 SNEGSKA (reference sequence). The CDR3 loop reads CSALGLAGLSSYNEQFF. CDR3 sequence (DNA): TGCAGTGCACTGGGACTAGCGGGGTTAAGCTCCTACAATGAGCAGTTCTTC.

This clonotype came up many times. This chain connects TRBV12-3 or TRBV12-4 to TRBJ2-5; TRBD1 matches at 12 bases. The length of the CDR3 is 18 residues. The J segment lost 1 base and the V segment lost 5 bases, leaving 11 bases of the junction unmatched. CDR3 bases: TGTGCCAGCAGTCCCTTCCCCGGGACAGGGGGCTTCCAAGAGACCCAGTACTTC. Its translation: CASSPFPGTGGFQETQYF.

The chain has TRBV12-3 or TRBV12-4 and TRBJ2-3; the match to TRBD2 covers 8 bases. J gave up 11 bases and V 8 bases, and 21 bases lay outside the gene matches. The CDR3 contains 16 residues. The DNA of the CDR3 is TGTGCCAGCCAACGGGGGGGCGCGGTAGGGGCAGATGTGCAGTATTTT. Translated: CASQRGGAVGADVQYF.

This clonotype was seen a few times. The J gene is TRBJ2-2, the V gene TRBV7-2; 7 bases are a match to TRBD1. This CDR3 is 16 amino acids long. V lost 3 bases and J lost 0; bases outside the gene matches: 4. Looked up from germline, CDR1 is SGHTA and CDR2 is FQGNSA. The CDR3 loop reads CASSFSGQANTGELFF. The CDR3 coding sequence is TGTGCCAGCAGCTTTTCCGGACAGGCGAACACCGGGGAGCTGTTTTTT.

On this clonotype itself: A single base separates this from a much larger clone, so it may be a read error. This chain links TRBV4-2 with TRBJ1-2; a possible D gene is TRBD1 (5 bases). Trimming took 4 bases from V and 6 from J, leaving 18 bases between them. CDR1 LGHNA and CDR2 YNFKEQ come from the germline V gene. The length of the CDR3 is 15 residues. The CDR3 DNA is TGTGCCAGCAGCCCGGGGGTGGGCAGGGAGGATGGCTACACCTTC. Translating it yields CASSPGVGREDGYTF.

CDR3 sequence (DNA): TGTGCCAGCAGTTCCCCCAGTGTCGGGGGTTACCGACCAGATACGCAGTATTTT. This sequence encodes CASSSPSVGGYRPDTQYF. The rearrangement links TRBV28 to TRBJ2-3; maybe TRBD2 (6 bases). This CDR3 spans 18 amino acids. CDR1 MDHEN and CDR2 SYDVKM come from the germline V gene. Trimming removed 4 bases at V and 4 bases at J, with 24 bases between.

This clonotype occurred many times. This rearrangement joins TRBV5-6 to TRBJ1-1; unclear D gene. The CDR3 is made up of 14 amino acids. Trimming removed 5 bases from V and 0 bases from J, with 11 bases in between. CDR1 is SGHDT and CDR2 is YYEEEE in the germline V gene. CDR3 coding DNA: TGTGCCAGCAGGGCCGGGCAGGTGAACACTGAAGCTTTCTTT. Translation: CASRAGQVNTEAFF.

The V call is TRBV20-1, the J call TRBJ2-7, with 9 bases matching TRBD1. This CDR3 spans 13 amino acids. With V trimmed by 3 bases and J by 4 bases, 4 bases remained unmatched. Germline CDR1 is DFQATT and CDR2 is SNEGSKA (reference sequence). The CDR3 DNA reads TGCAGTGCTAGCGACAGGGGGATGTACGAGCAGTACTTC. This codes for CSASDRGMYEQYF.

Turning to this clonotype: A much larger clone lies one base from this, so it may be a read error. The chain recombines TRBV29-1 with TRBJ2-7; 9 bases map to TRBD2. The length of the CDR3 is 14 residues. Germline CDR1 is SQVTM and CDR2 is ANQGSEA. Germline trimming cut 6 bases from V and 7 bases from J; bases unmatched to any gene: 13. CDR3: CSVGGGGDYNEQYF. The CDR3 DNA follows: TGCAGCGTCGGGGGCGGGGGGGACTACAATGAGCAGTACTTC.

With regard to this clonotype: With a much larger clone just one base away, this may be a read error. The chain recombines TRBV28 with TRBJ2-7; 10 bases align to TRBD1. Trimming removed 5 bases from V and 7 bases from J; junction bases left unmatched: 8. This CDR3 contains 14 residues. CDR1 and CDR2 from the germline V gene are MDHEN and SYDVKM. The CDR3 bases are TGTGCCAGCAGTGGACAGGGGGGGGCCAGAGAGCAGTACTTC. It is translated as CASSGQGGAREQYF.

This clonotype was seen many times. CDR3 bases: TGTGCCAGCAGTGAGAGTCCCAGCGGGGGGGCGGGCGATGAGCAGTTCTTC. Translation: CASSESPSGGAGDEQFF. The chain joins TRBV6-1 to TRBJ2-1; TRBD2 aligns across 10 bases. Germline V lookup: CDR1 MNHNS, CDR2 SASEGT. The CDR3 is 17 residues long. V lost 3 bases, J lost 8 bases, and 13 bases stayed unmatched.

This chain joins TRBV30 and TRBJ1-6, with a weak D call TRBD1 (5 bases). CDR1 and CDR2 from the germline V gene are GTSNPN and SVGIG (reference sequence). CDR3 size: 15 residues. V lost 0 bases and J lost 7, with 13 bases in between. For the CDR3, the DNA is TGTGCCTGGAGTGTAAAGCAGGGATGGAATTCACCCCTCCACTTT. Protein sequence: CAWSVKQGWNSPLHF.

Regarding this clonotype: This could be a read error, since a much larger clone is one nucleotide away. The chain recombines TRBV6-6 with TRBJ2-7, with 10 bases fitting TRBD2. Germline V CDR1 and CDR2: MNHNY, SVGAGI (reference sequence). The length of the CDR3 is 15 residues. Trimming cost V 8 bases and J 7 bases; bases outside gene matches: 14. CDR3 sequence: CASGTASGGPNEQYF. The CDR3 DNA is TGTGCCAGCGGAACCGCTAGCGGGGGTCCCAATGAGCAGTACTTC.

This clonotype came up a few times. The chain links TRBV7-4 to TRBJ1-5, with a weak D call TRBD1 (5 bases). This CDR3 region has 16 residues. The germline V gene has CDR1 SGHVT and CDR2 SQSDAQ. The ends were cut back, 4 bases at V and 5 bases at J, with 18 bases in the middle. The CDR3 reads CASSSPGRRAYQPQHF. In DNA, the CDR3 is TGTGCCAGCAGCTCTCCGGGACGGCGGGCCTATCAGCCCCAGCATTTT.

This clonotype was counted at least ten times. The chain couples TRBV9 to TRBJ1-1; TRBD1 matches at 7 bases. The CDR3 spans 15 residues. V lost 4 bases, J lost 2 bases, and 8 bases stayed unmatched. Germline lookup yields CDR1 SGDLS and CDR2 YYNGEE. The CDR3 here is CASSPEDRRNTEAFF. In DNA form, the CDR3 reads TGTGCCAGCAGCCCTGAGGACAGGAGAAACACTGAAGCTTTCTTT. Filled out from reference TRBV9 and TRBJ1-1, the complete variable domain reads DSGVTQTPKHLITATGQRVTLRCSPRSGDLSVYWYQQSLDQGLQFLIQYYNGEERAKGNILERFSAQQFPDLHSELNLSSLELGDSALYFCASSPEDRRNTEAFFGQGTRLTVV.

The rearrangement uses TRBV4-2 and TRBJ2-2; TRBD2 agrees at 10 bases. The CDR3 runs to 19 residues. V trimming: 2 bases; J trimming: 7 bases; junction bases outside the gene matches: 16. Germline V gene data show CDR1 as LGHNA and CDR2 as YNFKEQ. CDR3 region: CASSQRVGGASGGFGELFF. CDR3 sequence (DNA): TGTGCCAGCAGCCAAAGAGTCGGAGGGGCTAGCGGGGGTTTCGGGGAGCTGTTTTTT.

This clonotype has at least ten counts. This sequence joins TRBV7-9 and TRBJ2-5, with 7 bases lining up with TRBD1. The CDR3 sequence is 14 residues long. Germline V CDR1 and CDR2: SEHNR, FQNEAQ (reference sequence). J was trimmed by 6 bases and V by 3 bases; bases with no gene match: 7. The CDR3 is CASSFRGQSKTQYF. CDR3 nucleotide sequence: TGTGCCAGCAGCTTCCGGGGACAGTCAAAGACCCAGTACTTC.

In DNA, the CDR3 is TGTGCCAGCAGCAAACCGGACAGGGGTTCCTACAATGAGCAGTTCTTC. It is translated as CASSKPDRGSYNEQFF. The rearrangement joins TRBV21-1 to TRBJ2-1. TRBV21-1 is designated a pseudogene. The CDR3 extends over 16 amino acids.

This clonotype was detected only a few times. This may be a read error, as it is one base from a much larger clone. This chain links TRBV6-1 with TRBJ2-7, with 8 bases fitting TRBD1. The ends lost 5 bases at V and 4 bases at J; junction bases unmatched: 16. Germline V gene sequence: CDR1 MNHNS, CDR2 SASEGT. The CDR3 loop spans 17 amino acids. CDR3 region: CASSTHPRTGGCYEQYF. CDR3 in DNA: TGTGCCAGCAGTACCCATCCACGAACAGGGGGTTGTTACGAGCAGTACTTC.

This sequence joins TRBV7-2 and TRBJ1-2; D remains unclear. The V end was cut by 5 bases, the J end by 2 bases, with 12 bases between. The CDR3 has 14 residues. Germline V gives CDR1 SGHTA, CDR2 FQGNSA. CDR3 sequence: CASSADTYNYGYTF. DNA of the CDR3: TGTGCCAGCAGCGCTGACACATACAACTATGGCTACACCTTC. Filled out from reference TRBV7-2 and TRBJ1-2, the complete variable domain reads GAGVSQSPSNKVTEKGKDVELRCDPISGHTALYWYRQSLGQGLEFLIYFQGNSAPDKSGLPSDRFSAERTGGSVSTLTIQRTQQEDSAVYLCASSADTYNYGYTFGSGTRLTVV.

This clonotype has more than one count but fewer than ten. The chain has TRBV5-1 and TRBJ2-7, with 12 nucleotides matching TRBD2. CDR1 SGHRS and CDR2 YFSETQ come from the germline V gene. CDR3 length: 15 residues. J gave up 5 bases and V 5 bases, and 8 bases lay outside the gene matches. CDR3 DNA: TGCGCCAGCAGGCCTTTGACTAGCGGGGGACACGAGCAGTACTTC. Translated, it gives CASRPLTSGGHEQYF.

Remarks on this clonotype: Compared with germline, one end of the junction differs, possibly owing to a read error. The DNA for the CDR3 is TGTGCCTGCAGCCCAGGGGCGAGCAATCAGCCCCAGCATTTT. This sequence encodes CACSPGASNQPQHF. The chain couples TRBV12-3 or TRBV12-4 to TRBJ1-5, with D perhaps matching TRBD1 (6 bases). CDR3 length: 14 amino acids.